Following are 2 T cell receptor beta chains from one sample sequenced in a study of molecular identifiers for immune sequencing clone quantification. TCRdb passed the PCR reads through MiXCR, listing each CDR3 protein once. The sample holds 460,000 or so distinct CDR3 sequences; around a fifth are singletons and the top ten take about 0.78%. Sequenced: naive CD8+ T cells from blood, with Jurkat cell RNA spiked in. Described subset: FACS-sorted CD8+CD4-CCR7+CD45RA+ naive T cells. The receptors come from a human donor in good health. Some libraries in this study had Jurkat cell RNA spiked in.

This clonotype was found a few times. The chain is built from TRBV3-1 and TRBJ1-4; D is undetermined. V lost 2 bases to trimming and J lost 7 bases, with 17 bases between them. CDR1 LGHDT and CDR2 YNNKEL come from the germline V gene (reference sequence). This CDR3 has 16 amino acids. The CDR3 spells CASSQLSDGSGEKLFF. The CDR3 bases are TGTGCCAGCAGCCAACTATCCGACGGCTCAGGTGAAAAACTGTTTTTT.

Only a few counts were recorded for this clonotype. This CDR3 is CASSQEGVGATWGTRPYEQYF. Here the CDR3 DNA reads TGTGCCAGCAGCCAAGAGGGCGTTGGGGCCACTTGGGGTACCCGGCCCTACGAGCAGTACTTC. J is TRBJ2-7 and V is TRBV14, with D possibly being TRBD1 (5 bases). With 0 bases removed from V and 2 bases from J, the gap between germline ends came to 29 bases. The germline gives CDR1 SGHDN, CDR2 FVKESK. CDR3 length: 21 residues. Using reference TRBV14 and TRBJ2-7 for the parts outside the CDR3, the full variable domain is EAGVTQFPSHSVIEKGQTVTLRCDPISGHDNLYWYRRVMGKEIKFLLHFVKESKQDESGMPNNRFLAERTGGTYSTLKVQPAELEDSGVYFCASSQEGVGATWGTRPYEQYFGPGTRLTVT.